These 22 T cell receptor beta chains were sequenced from one sample in a study of T cells after yellow fever vaccination. TCRdb reprocessed the 5' RACE reads with MiXCR, giving one entry per CDR3 protein. The sample lists approximately 85,000 distinct CDR3 sequences; about an eighth were seen once. Sequencing used CD8+ T cells not binding an NS4B(214-222) dextramer, sorted from PBMCs, obtained approximately 20 days after the first yellow fever vaccination. The receptors originated from a man aged 18 to 35 who received the YFV17D yellow fever vaccine.

This clonotype has a count of ten or more. The rearrangement uses TRBV15 and TRBJ2-2; no clear D gene. The CDR3 extends over 14 amino acids. V lost 0 bases to trimming and J lost 7 bases, with 9 bases between them. The germline V gene encodes CDR1 LNHNV and CDR2 YYDKDF (reference sequence). CDR3 residues: CATSRDQEIGELFF. As DNA, the CDR3 is TGTGCCACCAGCAGAGATCAGGAAATCGGGGAGCTGTTTTTT.

The chain has TRBV7-2 and TRBJ2-1, with D tentatively TRBD2 (5 bases). In germline, CDR1 is SGHTA, CDR2 FQGNSA. The CDR3 spans 15 residues. V lost 5 bases and J lost 0, with 11 bases in between. CDR3 nucleotides: TGTGCCAGCAGCCCGGGGTGGAGCTCCTACAATGAGCAGTTCTTC. This gives the protein CASSPGWSSYNEQFF. The whole variable domain, filled in from reference TRBV7-2 and TRBJ2-1, reads GAGVSQSPSNKVTEKGKDVELRCDPISGHTALYWYRQSLGQGLEFLIYFQGNSAPDKSGLPSDRFSAERTGGSVSTLTIQRTQQEDSAVYLCASSPGWSSYNEQFFGPGTRLTVL.

The V call is TRBV4-2, the J call TRBJ1-6; D ambiguous. Trimming removed 2 bases at V and 0 bases at J, with 8 bases between. Looked up from germline, CDR1 is LGHNA and CDR2 is YNFKEQ. The CDR3 is 16 residues long. The CDR3 region has the DNA TGTGCCAGCAGCCAAAACCTCAACTCCTATAATTCACCCCTCCACTTT. It codes for CASSQNLNSYNSPLHF.

There are a few counts of this clonotype. The gene calls are TRBV7-9 and TRBJ1-4; no definite D call. Germline V gives CDR1 SEHNR, CDR2 FQNEAQ (reference sequence). CDR3 size: 12 residues. Trimming left V 8 bases short and J 5 bases short, with 9 bases between. In DNA, the CDR3 is TGTGCCAGCCGCCAGCTCAATGAAAAACTGTTTTTT. Amino acids: CASRQLNEKLFF.

The chain is built from TRBV7-2 and TRBJ2-3; a possible D gene is TRBD2 (5 bases). The ends were cut back, 1 base at V and 1 base at J, with 6 bases in the middle. This CDR3 has 14 amino acids. Per germline, CDR1 SGHTA and CDR2 FQGNSA. CDR3 in DNA: TGTGCCAGCAGCTTAGAAGCGGGCACAGATACGCAGTATTTT. Encoded protein: CASSLEAGTDTQYF.

The rearrangement joins TRBV5-6 to TRBJ2-1; weak D call: TRBD2 (7 bases). The CDR3 runs 15 residues. In germline, CDR1 is SGHDT, CDR2 YYEEEE. Trimming cost V 2 bases and J 4 bases, with 13 bases left between them. The CDR3 DNA is TGTGCCAGCAGCTTTGCGGGGGCCGGTTACAATGAGCAGTTCTTC. It specifies CASSFAGAGYNEQFF.

This chain connects TRBV29-1 to TRBJ2-7; D is ambiguous. CDR1 is SQVTM and CDR2 is ANQGSEA in the germline V gene. The V end lost 7 bases, the J end lost 7 bases, and 17 bases lay between the germline ends. This CDR3 is 12 amino acids long. In nucleotides, the CDR3 is TGCAGCGCCCGGACCCTTTTATTGGAGCAGTACTTC. Amino acid sequence: CSARTLLLEQYF.

The table lists this clonotype with many counts. The gene calls are TRBV4-1 and TRBJ2-1; no firm D call. The length of the CDR3 is 15 residues. V dropped 0 bases and J dropped 6 bases, with 12 bases sitting between them. Germline V lookup: CDR1 MGHRA, CDR2 YSYEKL. CDR3 sequence: CASSQDWSQLNEQFF. The DNA of the CDR3 is TGCGCCAGCAGCCAAGATTGGAGTCAGCTCAATGAGCAGTTCTTC.

This clonotype came up many times. The chain has TRBV4-3 and TRBJ2-1; D is possibly TRBD1 (5 bases). Trimming took off 1 base at V and 6 bases at J, with 7 bases between the two ends. This CDR3 has 13 residues. Germline V gene lookup returns CDR1 LGHNA and CDR2 YSLEER. CDR3 loop: CASSQVTGNEQFF. The CDR3 DNA is TGCGCCAGCAGCCAAGTAACAGGCAATGAGCAGTTCTTC.

In its sample, this clonotype was seen a few times. The chain combines TRBV10-3 with TRBJ2-7, with D maybe TRBD1 (7 bases). CDR3 length: 14 residues. The germline V and J ends were trimmed by 5 bases and 2 bases, with 13 bases remaining between them. CDR1 is ENHRY, CDR2 SYGVKD, per germline. This CDR3 is CAISSRGEAYEQYV. The CDR3 DNA reads as TGTGCCATCAGTTCCAGGGGGGAGGCCTACGAGCAGTACGTC.

The rearrangement links TRBV27 to TRBJ1-1; TRBD1 might be the D (5 bases). The ends were cut back, 2 bases at V and 0 bases at J, with 10 bases in the middle. Germline CDR1 is MNHEY and CDR2 is SMNVEV (reference sequence). There are 15 residues in the CDR3. CDR3 nucleotides: TGTGCCAGCAGTTTAAGGGGACGAATGAACACTGAAGCTTTCTTT. It encodes CASSLRGRMNTEAFF.

V gene TRBV4-3 combines with J gene TRBJ2-2; 9 nucleotides agree with TRBD1. V shed 6 bases and J 5 bases; nucleotides not matched to a gene: 7. CDR3 size: 15 residues. Germline V gene sequence: CDR1 LGHNA, CDR2 YSLEER. CDR3 amino acids: CASSPGQGVTGELFF. As DNA, the CDR3 is TGCGCCAGCAGTCCGGGACAGGGTGTTACCGGGGAGCTGTTTTTT.

The rearrangement links TRBV3-1 to TRBJ2-2; D ambiguous. CDR3 length equals 14 residues. From germline, CDR1 is LGHDT and CDR2 YNNKEL (reference sequence). V dropped 4 bases and J dropped 1 base, with 7 bases sitting between them. As DNA, the CDR3 is TGTGCCAGCAGCCGACTGGGGAACACCGGGGAGCTGTTTTTT. Encoded protein: CASSRLGNTGELFF.

This clonotype was counted between two and nine times. The chain links TRBV5-1 to TRBJ1-2; TRBD1 agrees at 7 bases. J lost 4 bases, V lost 4 bases, and 13 bases had no gene match. In germline, CDR1 is SGHRS, CDR2 YFSETQ. The CDR3 covers 16 residues. The CDR3 spells CASSLTPTGSSYGYTF. Written as DNA, the CDR3 is TGCGCCAGCAGCCTGACCCCGACAGGGTCATCCTATGGCTACACCTTC.

The sample holds many counts of this clonotype. The V and J genes are TRBV9 and TRBJ1-4; D gene uncertain. Germline V lookup: CDR1 SGDLS, CDR2 YYNGEE. Trimming removed 3 bases at V and 7 bases at J, with 7 bases between. The length of the CDR3 is 12 residues. The DNA of the CDR3 is TGTGCCAGCAGCGACGCCGCTGAAAAACTGTTTTTT. It specifies CASSDAAEKLFF.

About this clonotype itself: One end of the junction does not line up with germline, which may come from a read error. V and J are TRBV7-3 and TRBJ2-4, with D possibly matching TRBD1 (6 bases). Per germline, CDR1 SGHTA and CDR2 FQGTGA. This CDR3 comprises 14 residues. CDR3 region: CASSLTGLGDMQYF. The CDR3 DNA sequence: TGTGCCAGCAGCTTAACAGGGTTGGGGGACATGCAGTACTTC.

This clonotype was picked up many times. The V gene is TRBV7-2, the J gene TRBJ2-3, with a tentative D call TRBD1 (5 bases). Germline CDR1 is SGHTA and CDR2 is FQGNSA. The CDR3 sequence is 16 residues long. The V and J ends lost 7 bases and 4 bases respectively, with 21 bases between them. CDR3 region: CASNSSPDTRSDTQYF. CDR3 nucleotides: TGTGCCAGCAACTCCAGCCCGGACACCCGGTCAGATACGCAGTATTTT.

This clonotype has more than one count but fewer than ten. The chain joins TRBV7-6 to TRBJ2-3, with TRBD2 matching over 10 bases. CDR1 is SGHVS, CDR2 FNYEAQ, per germline. V lost 1 base and J lost 0; bases outside the gene matches: 1. This CDR3 spans 16 amino acids. The CDR3 DNA reads as TGTGCCAGCAGCTTAGAAGCGGGGGGGAGCACAGATACGCAGTATTTT. Encoded protein: CASSLEAGGSTDTQYF.

The chain recombines TRBV5-1 with TRBJ1-1; D gene uncertain. The germline V gene has CDR1 SGHRS and CDR2 YFSETQ. The CDR3 is made up of 16 amino acids. The V end was cut by 2 bases, the J end by 3 bases, with 17 bases between. The CDR3 DNA reads as TGCGCCAGCAGCTTTACCCAAGACGGCGGGTACACTGAAGCTTTCTTT. Translated, it gives CASSFTQDGGYTEAFF.

This clonotype showed up just a few times. The CDR3 spells CASSEGTGRQETQYF. The CDR3 nucleotides read TGTGCCAGCAGTGAAGGGACAGGTCGACAAGAGACCCAGTACTTC. The V call is TRBV6-1, the J call TRBJ2-5; 7 bases agree with TRBD1. The CDR3 is made up of 15 amino acids. Germline CDR1 MNHNS, CDR2 SASEGT. Trimming cost V 1 base and J 2 bases; bases outside gene matches: 4.

V usage is TRBV4-1 and J usage is TRBJ1-2; D unresolved. Between the trimmed V and J ends, which lost 0 bases and 3 bases, there was a span of 14 bases. This CDR3 spans 16 amino acids. Looked up from germline, CDR1 is MGHRA and CDR2 is YSYEKL. This CDR3 is CASSQDSVERHYGYTF. In nucleotides, the CDR3 is TGCGCCAGCAGCCAAGATTCGGTGGAACGGCACTATGGCTACACCTTC.

The rearrangement links TRBV7-2 to TRBJ2-1; D is perhaps TRBD2 (6 bases). The germline gives CDR1 SGHTA, CDR2 FQGNSA. The CDR3 loop spans 13 amino acids. V lost 5 bases and J 6 bases, leaving 11 bases between the germline ends. The chain's CDR3 is CASSPVGGNEQFF. For the CDR3, the DNA is TGTGCCAGCAGCCCCGTGGGGGGCAATGAGCAGTTCTTC. The full variable domain, its missing parts supplied by reference TRBV7-2 and TRBJ2-1, is GAGVSQSPSNKVTEKGKDVELRCDPISGHTALYWYRQSLGQGLEFLIYFQGNSAPDKSGLPSDRFSAERTGGSVSTLTIQRTQQEDSAVYLCASSPVGGNEQFFGPGTRLTVL.